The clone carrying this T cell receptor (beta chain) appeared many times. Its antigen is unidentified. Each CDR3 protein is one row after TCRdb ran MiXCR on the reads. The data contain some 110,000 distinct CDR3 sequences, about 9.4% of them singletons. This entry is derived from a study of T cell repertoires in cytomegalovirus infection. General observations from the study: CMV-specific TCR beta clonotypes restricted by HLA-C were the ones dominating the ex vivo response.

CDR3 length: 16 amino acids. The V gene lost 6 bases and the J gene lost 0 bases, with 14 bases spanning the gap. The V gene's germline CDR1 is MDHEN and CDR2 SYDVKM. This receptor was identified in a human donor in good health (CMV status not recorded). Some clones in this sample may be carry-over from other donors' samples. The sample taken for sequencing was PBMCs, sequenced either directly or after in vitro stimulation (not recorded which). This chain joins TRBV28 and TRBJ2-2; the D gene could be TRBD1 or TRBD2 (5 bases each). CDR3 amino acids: CASSGARGANTGELFF. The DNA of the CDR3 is TGTGCCAGCAGCGGGGCTCGCGGAGCGAACACCGGGGAGCTGTTTTTT.